Below are 10 T cell receptor beta chains sequenced from a single sample in a study of immune evolution from preneoplasia to lung adenocarcinoma. Data came from immunoSEQ multiplex PCR; TCRdb stores just in-frame clones and leaves some out. The sample includes about 3,600 clones, over 70% of them seen just once. The sample consisted of FFPE minimally invasive lung adenocarcinoma tissue. Receptors were obtained from a person aged 55-80 years with lung adenocarcinoma.

The rearrangement joins TRBV7-6 to TRBJ2-7, with 8 positions matching TRBD1. Trimming cost V 4 bases and J 5 bases; bases outside gene matches: 10. This CDR3 region has 15 residues. From germline, CDR1 is SGHVS and CDR2 FNYEAQ. The CDR3 DNA reads as TGTGCCAGCAGCTCGCGACAGGGGACCGCCCACGAGCAGTACTTC. Residues: CASSSRQGTAHEQYF.

V is TRBV6-1 and J is TRBJ1-6; TRBD1 might be the D (6 bases). Germline V gene data show CDR1 as MNHNS and CDR2 as SASEGT. Trimming took off 2 bases at V and 10 bases at J, with 15 bases between the two ends. The CDR3 covers 15 residues. CDR3 in DNA: TGTGCCAGCAGTGAACTAAGGCAGGGGCGCTCACCCCTCCACTTT. Translation: CASSELRQGRSPLHF.

V usage is TRBV18 and J usage is TRBJ2-3; 8 bases fit TRBD1. V was pared by 3 bases and J by 4 bases, with 3 bases of the junction left unmatched. The CDR3 consists of 14 residues. Germline CDR1 is KGHSH and CDR2 is LQKENI. CDR3 nucleotide sequence: TGTGCCAGCTCACCCGCGACAGGGGCAGATACGCAGTATTTT. Its protein product is CASSPATGADTQYF.

This chain links TRBV5-1 with TRBJ2-5, with TRBD2 as a possible D gene (5 bases). Germline CDR1 is SGHRS and CDR2 is YFSETQ. The CDR3 runs to 14 residues. The V end lost 0 bases, the J end lost 1 base, and 7 bases lay between the germline ends. The CDR3 DNA is TGCGCCAGCAGCTTGGAAGCGGCCCAAGAGACCCAGTACTTC. This encodes CASSLEAAQETQYF. Full variable domain (outside the CDR3, taken from reference TRBV5-1 and TRBJ2-5): KAGVTQTPRYLIKTRGQQVTLSCSPISGHRSVSWYQQTPGQGLQFLFEYFSETQRNKGNFPGRFSGRQFSNSRSEMNVSTLELGDSALYLCASSLEAAQETQYFGPGTRLLVL.

The genes are TRBV13 and TRBJ2-3; TRBD2 aligns across 7 bases. This CDR3 spans 17 amino acids. J gave up 6 bases and V 2 bases, and 14 bases lay outside the gene matches. Germline values: CDR1 PRHDT, CDR2 FYEKMQ (reference sequence). CDR3 loop: CASSLRLGDYPADTQYF. CDR3 DNA: TGTGCCAGCAGCTTAAGGCTAGGGGACTACCCGGCGGATACGCAGTATTTT. Using reference TRBV13 and TRBJ2-3 for the parts outside the CDR3, the full variable domain is AAGVIQSPRHLIKEKRETATLKCYPIPRHDTVYWYQQGPGQDPQFLISFYEKMQSDKGSIPDRFSAQQFSDYHSELNMSSLELGDSALYFCASSLRLGDYPADTQYFGPGTRLTVL.

This clone showed up just a few times. J is TRBJ2-3 and V is TRBV4-3; either TRBD1 or TRBD2 may fit D (5 bases each). The V end was cut by 1 base, the J end by 6 bases, with 14 bases between. CDR3 length: 15 amino acids. Germline V gives CDR1 LGHNA, CDR2 YSLEER. The CDR3 DNA reads as TGCGCCAGCAGCCAAGTTGGAGGCGAGGGGGATACGCAGTATTTT. It yields the protein CASSQVGGEGDTQYF.

The chain's CDR3 is CSVRDTFGYTF. CDR3 DNA: TGCAGCGTAAGGGACACTTTCGGCTACACCTTC. This chain joins TRBV29-1 and TRBJ1-2; D possibly corresponds to TRBD1 (6 bases). CDR3 length: 11 residues. The germline V gene encodes CDR1 SQVTM and CDR2 ANQGSEA. Trimming shortened V by 6 bases and J by 8 bases, and 13 bases separated the two germline ends.

The chain combines TRBV18 with TRBJ1-3, with D possibly being TRBD1 (5 bases). V lost 4 bases to trimming and J lost 2 bases, with 15 bases between them. CDR3 size: 16 residues. The germline gives CDR1 KGHSH, CDR2 LQKENI. Here the CDR3 DNA reads TGTGCCAGCTCACATAACAGGCAAAGGACTGGAAACACCATATATTTT. It is translated as CASSHNRQRTGNTIYF.

The V gene is TRBV7-2, the J gene TRBJ2-5, with no clear D. Looked up from germline, CDR1 is SGHTA and CDR2 is FQGNSA. The CDR3 is 14 residues long. The germline V and J ends were trimmed by 2 bases and 3 bases, with 10 bases remaining between them. The CDR3 region has the DNA TGTGCCAGCAGCTTAAGGCGGCAGAAAGAGACCCAGTACTTC. This translates into CASSLRRQKETQYF. The entire variable domain, with the rest obtained from reference TRBV7-2 and TRBJ2-5, is as follows: GAGVSQSPSNKVTEKGKDVELRCDPISGHTALYWYRQSLGQGLEFLIYFQGNSAPDKSGLPSDRFSAERTGGSVSTLTIQRTQQEDSAVYLCASSLRRQKETQYFGPGTRLLVL.

V gene TRBV2 combines with J gene TRBJ2-7; the D is unclear. V shed 10 bases and J shed 6 bases, with 22 bases lying between them. The CDR3 has 14 residues. The germline V gene encodes CDR1 SNHLY and CDR2 FYNNEI. The CDR3, as DNA: TGTGCCACCGCGCGCACGGACCCCCCCAGCGAGCAGTACTTC. It is translated as CATARTDPPSEQYF.